What follows is one T cell receptor (beta chain) and its context. Its antigen is as yet unknown. This CDR3 contains 13 residues. The V gene lost 1 base and the J gene lost 4 bases, with 5 bases spanning the gap. In germline, CDR1 is SGHTA, CDR2 FQGNSA. Assay used: immunoSEQ multiplex PCR; TCRdb lists only in-frame clones, some missing. The sample lists 50,000 to 75,000 clones; roughly 87% were seen once. This sample stems from a study of OX40 agonist ivuxolimab in advanced cancers. Broader study findings: Low levels of normalized T-cell clonal expansion also appeared in some nonresponders. Expanded clones were, on average, more numerous in CD8+ T cells than in CD4+.

Autoimmune disease history or systemic immunosuppression disqualified patients. This clonotype was obtained from an adult with an advanced solid tumor such as melanoma, head and neck, liver or kidney cancer. The chain is built from TRBV7-2 and TRBJ1-5; D gene uncertain. This sample comprised CD4+ or CD8+ T cells sorted from blood, obtained in a trial of the OX40 agonist ivuxolimab. Written as DNA, the CDR3 is TGTGCCAGCAGCTTAGAGGAAAATCAGCCCCAGCATTTT. Translated, it gives CASSLEENQPQHF. The full variable domain, with the rest looked up from reference TRBV7-2 and TRBJ1-5, is GAGVSQSPSNKVTEKGKDVELRCDPISGHTALYWYRQSLGQGLEFLIYFQGNSAPDKSGLPSDRFSAERTGGSVSTLTIQRTQQEDSAVYLCASSLEENQPQHFGDGTRLSIL.